A selection of T cell receptor beta chains follows, all from one sample in a study of OX40 agonist ivuxolimab in advanced cancers. Clones were read by immunoSEQ multiplex PCR, and TCRdb kept only the in-frame ones, dropping some. The sample has under 85,000 clones; roughly 86% are singletons. The specimen comprised CD4+ or CD8+ T cells sorted from blood, sampled in a trial of the OX40 agonist ivuxolimab. Receptors originate from an adult with an advanced solid tumor such as melanoma, head and neck, liver or kidney cancer. Each CDR3 is given with its conserved first and last residue. D genes are given only for firm matches. Size tells how often a clone was seen (once, few, many) or the class of an expanded clone, and some rows leave it out.

14,TRBV2,-,-,TRBJ2-2,TGTGCCAGCAACCAGAGGCCTCAAACCGGGGAGCTGTTTTTT,CASNQRPQTGELFF
16,TRBV27,-,-,TRBJ1-5,TGTGCCAGCAGACCGACTACATTCAGCGGCAATCAGCCCCAGCATTTT,CASRPTTFSGNQPQHF
13,TRBV7-3,-,-,TRBJ2-7,TGTGCCAGCAGCAGAATGCCCGCCGGGGAGCAGTACTTC,CASSRMPAGEQYF
14,TRBV28,-,-,TRBJ1-5,TGTGCCAGCAGTTTACACAGGGTTAATCAGCCCCAGCATTTT,CASSLHRVNQPQHF
15,TRBV7-3,-,-,TRBJ1-2,TGTGCCAGCAGCCCTAATCGGGACCACCCCTCTGGCTACACCTTC,CASSPNRDHPSGYTF
11,TRBV30,-,-,TRBJ1-1,TGTGCCTGGAGAAGATGGACTGAAGCTTTCTTT,CAWRRWTEAFF
14,TRBV18,-,-,TRBJ1-2,TGTGCCAGCTCACCGTCGGCCAGGGGCTATGGCTACACCTTC,CASSPSARGYGYTF
15,TRBV19,TRBD2,-,TRBJ2-7,TGTGCCAGTAGTATAGACAGGACTAGGGTCTACGAGCAGTACTTC,CASSIDRTRVYEQYF
13,TRBV19,-,few,TRBJ2-6,TGTGCCAGTAAGGCCCCTGGGGCCAACGTCCTGACTTTC,CASKAPGANVLTF
15,TRBV10-3,-,-,TRBJ2-2,TGTGCCATCAGTGTCGGGGGGCGTGTGGACGGGGAGCTGTTTTTT,CAISVGGRVDGELFF
15,TRBV10-1,-,-,TRBJ2-1,TGCGCCAGCAGTGATATGGGGGGCCGGGGGGATGAGCAGTTCTTC,CASSDMGGRGDEQFF
11,TRBV7-3,-,-,TRBJ2-7,TGTGCCAGCAGCTTGGAGGGACCGCAGTACTTC,CASSLEGPQYF
13,TRBV6-1,-,once,TRBJ1-1,TGTGCCAGCAGTGAAGATCCGCAGATTGAAGCTTTCTTT,CASSEDPQIEAFF
15,TRBV18,TRBD2,-,TRBJ2-3,TGTGCCAGCTCATCGAGGACTAGCTCAATAGATACGCAGTATTTT,CASSSRTSSIDTQYF
15,TRBV5-5,TRBD2,-,TRBJ2-5,TGTGCCAGCAGCTTGGCCAGCGGGGGGCTAGAGACCCAGTACTTC,CASSLASGGLETQYF
13,TRBV2,-,few,TRBJ1-4,TGTGCCAGCAGTGAAGGGATTAATGAAAAACTGTTTTTT,CASSEGINEKLFF
18,TRBV23-1,TRBD1,few,TRBJ1-1,TGCGCCAGCAGTCACTACGACAGGGAGATTGCTGGAAACACTGAAGCTTTCTTT,CASSHYDREIAGNTEAFF
14,TRBV2,TRBD1,-,TRBJ1-5,TGTGCCAGCAGCCCGACAGGGGGCAATCAGCCCCAGCATTTT,CASSPTGGNQPQHF
16,TRBV7-3,TRBD2,-,TRBJ2-2,TGTGCCAGCAGCTTAGGACTAGCGGGGAACACCGGGGAGCTGTTTTTT,CASSLGLAGNTGELFF
12,TRBV5-1,-,few,TRBJ2-7,TGCGCCAGCAGCTTGGAGGACTACAAGCAGTACTTC,CASSLEDYKQYF
14,TRBV7-2,-,-,TRBJ2-5,TGTGCCAGCAGCTGGGGGGACACACGGGAGACCCAGTACTTC,CASSWGDTRETQYF
15,TRBV11-3,-,-,TRBJ2-2,TGTGCCAGCAGCTTACGGGGGGCGGACACCGGGGAGCTGTTTTTT,CASSLRGADTGELFF
15,TRBV5-6,-,-,TRBJ1-6,TGTGCCAGCAGCCCGGATACTGGGGGTGATTCACCCCTCCACTTT,CASSPDTGGDSPLHF
14,TRBV7-8,-,-,TRBJ2-7,TGTGCCAGCAGCCAAGCGGGACAGCACAGCGAGCAGTACTTC,CASSQAGQHSEQYF
12,TRBV11-2,-,once,TRBJ2-5,TGTGCCAGCAGCTCCTTCCGGGAGACCCAGTACTTC,CASSSFRETQYF
13,TRBV7-2,-,-,TRBJ2-5,TGTGCCAGCAGCCCCGGGATAAGCGAGACCCAGTACTTC,CASSPGISETQYF
14,TRBV7-3,-,few,TRBJ2-7,TGTGCCAGCAGCTTATCAGGCGGGGTCTACGAGCAGTACTTC,CASSLSGGVYEQYF
14,TRBV11-2,-,-,TRBJ2-7,TGTGCCAGCAAGAGAGATCCAGCCTCCTACGAGCAGTACTTC,CASKRDPASYEQYF
14,TRBV19,-,few,TRBJ2-3,TGTGCCAGTAGTATAGGACAGGTCACAGATACGCAGTATTTT,CASSIGQVTDTQYF
15,TRBV4-3,-,-,TRBJ1-5,TGCGCCAGCAGCCAAGATCACGGCGAGTATCAGCCCCAGCATTTT,CASSQDHGEYQPQHF
15,TRBV6-1,-,-,TRBJ1-6,TGTGCCAGCAGTGAAAGGGGTATTTTGACTTCACCCCTCCACTTT,CASSERGILTSPLHF